This entry describes one TCR beta chain. The data derive from a study of blood T cell repertoires in COVID-19. CDR1 is LNHDA and CDR2 is SQIVND in the germline V gene (reference sequence). CDR3 length equals 15 residues. V shed 3 bases, J shed 0 bases, and the junction held 4 bases outside the gene matches. Generated by immunoSEQ multiplex PCR, the TCRdb table keeps only in-frame clones and is missing some. The sample records 74,000 or so clones, 75% to 90% being singletons. The chain joins TRBV19 to TRBJ1-2, with 7 nucleotides matching TRBD1. The clonotype was recovered from a human donor in a cohort sampled during active COVID-19. Material for sequencing was peripheral blood. The CDR3 DNA sequence: TGTGCCAGTAGTATGATGACAGGGTCTAACTATGGCTACACCTTC. Amino acids: CASSMMTGSNYGYTF.